These T cell receptor beta chains were read from a single sample in a study of metastatic and nonmetastatic thyroid tumors. TCRdb re-processed the PCR reads through MiXCR. The table records approximately 50,000 clones, roughly 4% of them present only once. Sequencing was done on a sample of blood. The receptors were sampled from a female donor with papillary thyroid cancer or a benign thyroid nodule (not recorded which). Some clones in this sample may be carry-over from other donors' samples. Both conserved end residues are part of each CDR3. The D gene is left open where the match is weak. Clone size is not always given. Where it is, it says once, few, many or a class for expanded clones.

V	size	J	D	CDR3	DNA
TRBV7-2	many	TRBJ2-2	-	CARGAGMNTGELFF	TGTGCCCGGGGGGCCGGGATGAACACCGGGGAGCTGTTTTTT
TRBV4-2	many	TRBJ1-5	-	CASSQEPYSNQPQHF	TGTGCCAGCAGCCAAGAGCCGTATAGCAATCAGCCCCAGCATTTT
TRBV20-1	many	TRBJ1-1	-	CSAKQPGTDHTEAFF	TGCAGTGCCAAACAGCCAGGGACGGACCACACTGAAGCTTTCTTT
TRBV6-1	many	TRBJ2-1	-	CASSYEIRGAERSNEQFF	TGTGCCAGCAGTTACGAAATCAGGGGCGCAGAGCGCAGCAATGAGCAGTTCTTC
TRBV11-3	many	TRBJ2-5	TRBD2	CASSTSYLGLAGGGETQYF	TGTGCCAGCAGCACCTCATATCTCGGACTAGCGGGAGGAGGGGAGACCCAGTACTTC
TRBV11-2	few	TRBJ2-3	TRBD2	CASSSGLAGDTQYF	TGTGCCAGCAGCTCAGGACTAGCGGGGGATACGCAGTATTTT
TRBV12-3/TRBV12-4	many	TRBJ2-3	TRBD2	CASRSGRVDTQYF	TGTGCCAGCCGCTCCGGGAGGGTAGATACGCAGTATTTT
TRBV19	-	TRBJ1-2	TRBD1	CAGRSGQGGNGYTF	TGTGCCGGACGGTCGGGACAGGGAGGGAATGGCTACACCTTC
TRBV10-3	many	TRBJ2-2	-	CAISQGQEFGTGELFF	TGTGCCATCAGTCAGGGGCAGGAGTTCGGCACCGGGGAGCTGTTTTTT
TRBV27	few	TRBJ2-6	-	CASSSRTLGNSGANVLTF	TGTGCCAGCAGTTCCCGGACATTGGGTAACTCTGGGGCCAACGTCCTGACTTTC
TRBV6-2/TRBV6-3	few	TRBJ1-2	-	CATGGMGGYTF	TGTGCCACCGGGGGGATGGGAGGCTACACCTTC
TRBV2	many	TRBJ2-1	TRBD2	CANGRSGRSREQFF	TGTGCCAACGGGAGGAGCGGGAGATCTCGGGAGCAGTTCTTC
TRBV20-1	many	TRBJ2-7	-	CSASTGTTPQYF	TGCAGTGCTTCAACCGGGACCACACCGCAGTACTTC
TRBV11-2	many	TRBJ1-4	TRBD1	CASCQGEVTNEKLFF	TGTGCCAGCTGTCAGGGGGAAGTAACTAATGAAAAACTGTTTTTT
TRBV6-2/TRBV6-3	few	TRBJ1-1	-	CASSTEIGRGAFF	TGTGCCAGCAGTACGGAGATTGGTCGGGGAGCTTTCTTT
TRBV6-5	few	TRBJ2-7	TRBD2	CASSYGGGPYEQYF	TGTGCCAGCAGTTACGGGGGGGGACCATACGAGCAGTACTTC
TRBV11-2	-	TRBJ2-7	TRBD2	CASSLGGRGSGEQYF	TGTGCCAGCAGCTTAGGCGGGAGGGGAAGTGGCGAGCAGTACTTC
TRBV12-3/TRBV12-4	many	TRBJ2-1	-	CASIARVGYNEQFF	TGTGCCAGCATTGCGAGAGTGGGCTACAATGAGCAGTTCTTC
TRBV20-1	-	TRBJ2-7	TRBD2	CSATPSGTEQYF	TGCAGTGCTACTCCTAGCGGGACCGAGCAGTACTTC
TRBV12-3/TRBV12-4	few	TRBJ2-2	-	CASSLKDGGRGGELFF	TGTGCCAGCAGTTTAAAAGATGGGGGACGAGGCGGGGAGCTGTTTTTT
TRBV12-3/TRBV12-4	medium-sized	TRBJ2-3	TRBD2	CASSLGLAGGTDTQYF	TGTGCCAGCAGTTTGGGACTAGCGGGAGGCACAGATACGCAGTATTTT
TRBV19	-	TRBJ2-5	-	CASGHGRETQYF	TGTGCCAGTGGACACGGTAGGGAGACCCAGTACTTC
TRBV6-5	few	TRBJ1-5	-	CASSYTGYQPQHF	TGTGCCAGCAGTTACACAGGGTATCAGCCCCAGCATTTT
TRBV3-1	many	TRBJ1-4	TRBD1	CASSHPGQGSEKLFF	TGTGCCAGCAGCCACCCGGGACAGGGGAGTGAAAAACTGTTTTTT
TRBV6-1	-	TRBJ2-7	TRBD1	CASSNFMGDSSYEQYF	TGTGCCAGCAGTAATTTTATGGGGGACAGCTCCTACGAGCAGTACTTC
TRBV20-1	many	TRBJ2-7	-	CSASLQGYEQYF	TGCAGTGCTAGTCTTCAGGGATACGAGCAGTACTTC
TRBV3-1	many	TRBJ2-5	-	CASSPASQTLAQETQYF	TGTGCCAGCAGCCCCGCCTCCCAGACTCTCGCCCAAGAGACCCAGTACTTC
TRBV20-1	many	TRBJ2-1	TRBD1	CSATGTGVVGEQFF	TGCAGTGCTACCGGGACAGGGGTCGTAGGTGAGCAGTTCTTC
TRBV19	few	TRBJ1-1	-	CASSIPGLNTESFF	TGTGCCAGTAGTATTCCAGGCCTGAACACTGAATCTTTCTTT
TRBV19	many	TRBJ2-3	-	CASSPRPTDTQYF	TGTGCCAGTAGTCCCCGCCCCACAGATACGCAGTATTTT
TRBV28	many	TRBJ2-7	-	CASSFSWRGYEQYF	TGTGCCAGCAGTTTCTCCTGGAGGGGCTACGAGCAGTACTTC
TRBV6-2/TRBV6-3	few	TRBJ1-3	-	CASRLQSSGNTIYF	TGTGCCAGTCGACTTCAGAGCTCTGGAAACACCATATATTTT
TRBV29-1	-	TRBJ2-1	TRBD1	CRIPGTVYNEQFF	TGCAGAATTCCAGGGACAGTTTACAATGAGCAGTTCTTC
TRBV25-1	many	TRBJ2-7	-	CASSWTPSYEQYF	TGTGCCAGCAGCTGGACGCCGTCCTACGAGCAGTACTTC
TRBV4-1	many	TRBJ2-7	TRBD1	CASSQGPHRDSTYEQYF	TGCGCCAGCAGCCAAGGTCCTCATAGGGACAGCACCTACGAGCAGTACTTC
TRBV19	many	TRBJ1-2	-	CASNARGRSGRKNYGYTF	TGTGCCAGTAACGCCCGAGGCAGATCAGGGAGAAAAAACTATGGCTACACCTTC
TRBV6-1	-	TRBJ1-2	-	CASTGSANYGYTF	TGTGCCAGCACAGGGAGTGCTAACTATGGCTACACCTTC
TRBV2	many	TRBJ2-5	-	CASSGPHKETQYF	TGTGCCAGCAGTGGCCCGCACAAGGAGACCCAGTACTTC
TRBV5-4	few	TRBJ1-2	-	CASSLDGANYGYTF	TGTGCCAGCAGCTTGGACGGCGCTAACTATGGCTACACCTTC
TRBV28	-	TRBJ1-2	-	CASSLLQGYGYTF	TGTGCCAGCAGTTTATTACAGGGCTATGGCTACACCTTC
TRBV30	many	TRBJ1-1	-	CAWSVTGLGTEAFF	TGTGCCTGGAGTGTAACGGGGCTGGGGACTGAAGCTTTCTTT
TRBV7-9	once	TRBJ2-7	-	CASPAAGTPIYEQYF	TGTGCCAGCCCAGCGGCCGGGACACCTATCTACGAGCAGTACTTC
TRBV27	-	TRBJ2-2	-	CASSWTAGSFANNGELFF	TGTGCCAGCAGTTGGACCGCAGGATCCTTCGCGAACAACGGGGAGCTGTTTTTT
TRBV27	many	TRBJ1-2	-	CASSRREGDGYTF	TGTGCCAGCAGCCGCCGCGAGGGGGATGGCTACACCTTC
TRBV20-1	medium-sized	TRBJ2-7	TRBD2	CSAQRLAGESYEQYF	TGCAGTGCTCAGAGGCTAGCGGGAGAATCCTACGAGCAGTACTTC
TRBV15	many	TRBJ2-7	TRBD1	CATSRTSGGYEQYF	TGTGCCACCAGCCGAACCTCAGGGGGCTACGAGCAGTACTTC
TRBV19	once	TRBJ2-1	-	CASSIDGAEGGNEQFF	TGTGCCAGTAGTATCGACGGGGCAGAGGGGGGAAATGAGCAGTTCTTC
TRBV12-5	many	TRBJ1-1	-	CASGPGHPGTEAFF	TGTGCTAGTGGTCCGGGACACCCGGGGACTGAAGCTTTCTTT
TRBV30	many	TRBJ2-2	-	CAWSVPGGTAPGELFF	TGTGCCTGGAGTGTACCTGGGGGGACAGCACCCGGGGAGCTGTTTTTT
TRBV12-5	few	TRBJ2-2	-	CASGHVLGWDTGELFF	TGTGCTAGTGGGCATGTCCTAGGGTGGGACACAGGGGAGCTGTTTTTT
TRBV6-2/TRBV6-3	few	TRBJ2-7	-	CANRAGLDYEQYF	TGTGCCAACAGGGCAGGGTTGGACTACGAGCAGTACTTC
TRBV20-1	few	TRBJ1-6	-	CSASFGGMNNSPLHF	TGCAGTGCTAGTTTCGGGGGGATGAATAATTCACCCCTCCACTTT
TRBV10-2	many	TRBJ1-2	TRBD1	CASSKTGVYGYTF	TGCGCCAGCAGCAAAACAGGGGTCTATGGCTACACCTTC
TRBV5-1	many	TRBJ2-7	-	CASSLTGASYEQYF	TGCGCCAGCAGCTTAACCGGGGCCTCCTACGAGCAGTACTTC